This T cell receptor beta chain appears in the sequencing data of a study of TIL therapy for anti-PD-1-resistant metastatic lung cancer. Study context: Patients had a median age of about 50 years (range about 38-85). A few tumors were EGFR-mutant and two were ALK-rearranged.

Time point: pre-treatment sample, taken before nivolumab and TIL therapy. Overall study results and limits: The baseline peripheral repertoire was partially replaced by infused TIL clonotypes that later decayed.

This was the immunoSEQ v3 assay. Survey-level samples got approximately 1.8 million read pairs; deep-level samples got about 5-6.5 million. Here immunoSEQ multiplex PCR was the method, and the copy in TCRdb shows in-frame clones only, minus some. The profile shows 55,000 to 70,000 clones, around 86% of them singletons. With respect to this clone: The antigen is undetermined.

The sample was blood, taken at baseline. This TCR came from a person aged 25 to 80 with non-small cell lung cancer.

CDR3 in amino acids: CASSSTSTGGFQETQYF. The CDR3, as DNA: TGTGCCAGCAGCTCTACCTCGACAGGGGGATTTCAAGAGACCCAGTACTTC. The J gene is TRBJ2-5, the V gene TRBV7-6; 9 nucleotides match TRBD1. There are 17 residues in the CDR3. J lost 2 bases, V lost 4 bases, and 11 bases had no gene match. Germline V lookup: CDR1 SGHVS, CDR2 FNYEAQ.